Below are 14 T cell receptor beta chains sequenced from a single sample in a study of OX40 agonist ivuxolimab in advanced cancers. Method: immunoSEQ multiplex PCR; TCRdb's copy keeps in-frame clones and lacks some. This table has 53,000 or so clones, 70% to 85% appearing once. The specimen comprised CD4+ or CD8+ T cells sorted from blood, sampled in a trial of the OX40 agonist ivuxolimab. These receptors were taken from an adult with an advanced solid tumor such as melanoma, head and neck, liver or kidney cancer.

The chain links TRBV7-9 to TRBJ2-7, with 7 bases identical to TRBD1. The CDR3 is 15 residues long. V dropped 5 bases and J dropped 2; count of bases not matched to a gene: 9. Germline assignment: CDR1 SEHNR and CDR2 FQNEAQ (reference sequence). CDR3 amino acids: CASSIFGQETYEQYF. The CDR3 DNA reads as TGTGCCAGCAGCATTTTCGGACAGGAAACCTACGAGCAGTACTTC.

The chain is built from TRBV2 and TRBJ2-3; D is unresolved. V dropped 5 bases and J dropped 0 bases, with 9 bases sitting between them. In germline, CDR1 is SNHLY, CDR2 FYNNEI. The CDR3 totals 14 residues. The CDR3 DNA reads TGTGCCAGCAGTATACAACGCAGCACAGATACGCAGTATTTT. Translation gives CASSIQRSTDTQYF.

As regards this clone: This may arise from a read error, as a much more abundant clone is one base away. The chain joins TRBV30 to TRBJ1-4, with a weak D call TRBD1 (6 bases). This CDR3 comprises 14 residues. Trimming took off 5 bases at V and 2 bases at J, with 12 bases between the two ends. Germline CDR1 reads GTSNPN; CDR2 reads SVGIG (reference sequence). The CDR3 DNA reads TGTGCCTGGGGACAGAGGGCGACTAATGAAAAACTGTTTTTT. Amino acid sequence: CAWGQRATNEKLFF. Full variable domain (rest looked up from reference TRBV30 and TRBJ1-4): SQTIHQWPATLVQPVGSPLSLECTVEGTSNPNLYWYRQAAGRGLQLLFYSVGIGQISSEVPQNLSASRPQDRQFILSSKKLLLSDSGFYLCAWGQRATNEKLFFGSGTQLSVL.

The chain carries TRBV5-1 and TRBJ2-3; 13 bases are a match to TRBD2. Germline V lookup: CDR1 SGHRS, CDR2 YFSETQ. The CDR3 runs to 15 residues. After removal of 4 bases from V and 5 bases from J, the junction contained 4 bases not matched to a gene. CDR3 amino acids: CASSRWTSGGDTQYF. CDR3 sequence (DNA): TGCGCCAGCAGCCGATGGACTAGCGGGGGAGATACGCAGTATTTT. The variable domain in full, completed from reference TRBV5-1 and TRBJ2-3, reads KAGVTQTPRYLIKTRGQQVTLSCSPISGHRSVSWYQQTPGQGLQFLFEYFSETQRNKGNFPGRFSGRQFSNSRSEMNVSTLELGDSALYLCASSRWTSGGDTQYFGPGTRLTVL.

The chain employs TRBV2 and TRBJ1-5, with D perhaps TRBD1 (5 bases). The V gene lost 8 bases and the J gene lost 0 bases, with 11 bases spanning the gap. In germline, CDR1 is SNHLY, CDR2 FYNNEI. CDR3 length equals 14 residues. In nucleotides, the CDR3 is TGTGCCAGCCTCGACAGCCATAGCAATCAGCCCCAGCATTTT. Its protein product is CASLDSHSNQPQHF.

This clone has just one count. This rearrangement joins TRBV5-4 to TRBJ1-2; 7 positions agree with TRBD1. V was pared by 5 bases and J by 5 bases, with 6 bases of the junction left unmatched. The CDR3 is 13 residues long. The germline gives CDR1 SGHNT, CDR2 YYREEE (reference sequence). The CDR3 reads CASRPTGEYGYTF. The DNA of the CDR3 is TGTGCCAGCAGGCCAACAGGGGAATATGGCTACACCTTC.

This sequence joins TRBV15 and TRBJ2-7; no clear D. Trimming left V 0 bases short and J 3 bases short, with 12 bases between. Germline CDR1 is LNHNV and CDR2 is YYDKDF (reference sequence). The CDR3 contains 15 residues. The CDR3 here is CATSRDFYVNYEQYF. In DNA form, the CDR3 reads TGTGCCACCAGCAGAGATTTTTACGTCAACTACGAGCAGTACTTC. The whole variable domain, remainder taken from reference TRBV15 and TRBJ2-7, is DAMVIQNPRYQVTQFGKPVTLSCSQTLNHNVMYWYQQKSSQAPKLLFHYYDKDFNNEADTPDNFQSRRPNTSFCFLDIRSPGLGDTAMYLCATSRDFYVNYEQYFGPGTRLTVT.

This sequence joins TRBV6-1 and TRBJ2-1; no clear D. The CDR3 is 15 residues long. Germline loops: CDR1 MNHNS, CDR2 SASEGT. The germline V and J ends were trimmed by 2 bases and 2 bases, with 10 bases remaining between them. For the CDR3, the DNA is TGTGCCAGCAGTGAACTGAGAACAACCTACAATGAGCAGTTCTTC. Its translation is CASSELRTTYNEQFF.

The V and J genes are TRBV5-1 and TRBJ2-1; TRBD1 matches at 7 bases. The length of the CDR3 is 14 residues. With 5 bases clipped from V and 6 bases from J, the junction kept 8 bases outside the gene matches. Per germline, CDR1 SGHRS and CDR2 YFSETQ. The CDR3 region is CASSTTHRGNEQFF. In nucleotides, the CDR3 is TGCGCCAGCAGTACGACCCACAGGGGCAATGAGCAGTTCTTC. Combining the CDR3 with reference TRBV5-1 and TRBJ2-1 gives the whole variable domain KAGVTQTPRYLIKTRGQQVTLSCSPISGHRSVSWYQQTPGQGLQFLFEYFSETQRNKGNFPGRFSGRQFSNSRSEMNVSTLELGDSALYLCASSTTHRGNEQFFGPGTRLTVL.

The genes are TRBV15 and TRBJ2-3, with D possibly matching TRBD2 (5 bases). Germline assignment: CDR1 LNHNV and CDR2 YYDKDF (reference sequence). V lost 8 bases, J lost 2 bases, and 20 bases lay in between. The CDR3 consists of 16 residues. The DNA of the CDR3 is TGTGCCACCCGGACGGGAACGACCCTCTCCACAGATACGCAGTATTTT. It specifies CATRTGTTLSTDTQYF.

The gene calls are TRBV6-1 and TRBJ1-4; maybe TRBD1 (5 bases). Germline loops: CDR1 MNHNS, CDR2 SASEGT. Trimming removed 8 bases at V and 7 bases at J, with 17 bases between. The CDR3 spans 14 residues. The DNA of the CDR3 is TGTGCCAGCGCGCGGCGGGGCCAGGGTGAAAAACTGTTTTTT. The encoded protein is CASARRGQGEKLFF.

The chain combines TRBV5-6 with TRBJ1-5; tentative D call: TRBD1 (5 bases). The CDR3 is made up of 12 amino acids. V gave up 4 bases and J gave up 6 bases, with 8 bases separating them. CDR1 and CDR2 from the germline V gene are SGHDT and YYEEEE. CDR3 amino acids: CASSTGGQPQHF. The CDR3 bases are TGTGCCAGCAGCACCGGGGGTCAGCCCCAGCATTTT.

The gene calls are TRBV7-2 and TRBJ2-5; D not resolved. Germline V gene sequence: CDR1 SGHTA, CDR2 FQGNSA. Trimming took off 5 bases at V and 2 bases at J, with 3 bases between the two ends. CDR3 size: 11 residues. CDR3 amino acids: CASSLQETQYF. The CDR3 bases are TGTGCCAGCAGCCTACAAGAGACCCAGTACTTC.

The V gene is TRBV7-3, the J gene TRBJ2-3; D might be TRBD1 or TRBD2, each matching 5 bases. Trimming took off 2 bases at V and 2 bases at J, with 8 bases between the two ends. CDR1 is SGHTA and CDR2 is FQGTGA in the germline V gene. The CDR3 runs to 14 residues. The CDR3 DNA follows: TGTGCCAGCAGCTTACGAGGGGACACAGATACGCAGTATTTT. Amino acid sequence: CASSLRGDTDTQYF.